These 28 T cell receptor beta chains share one sample of origin, sequenced in a study of CD8 T cells in ankylosing spondylitis. Findings and caveats of the study: Made up of several highly homologous variants, a TCR beta motif appeared characteristic of ankylosing spondylitis blood.

MiXCR was run by TCRdb on the 5' RACE reads, yielding one entry per CDR3 protein. This table holds around 770,000 distinct CDR3 sequences, about an eighth found once. For these TCRs, the target antigens are not known. Source material: blood, either unsorted or a sorted T cell fraction (not recorded which). The receptors were gathered from a male donor with ankylosing spondylitis.

V usage is TRBV4-2 and J usage is TRBJ2-2; D may be TRBD2 (5 bases). The length of the CDR3 is 17 residues. Trimming pared 2 bases from V and 1 base from J, leaving 14 bases between. Germline assignment: CDR1 LGHNA and CDR2 YNFKEQ. As DNA, the CDR3 is TGTGCCAGCAGCCAACTAAAGGACTCAGAGAACACCGGGGAGCTGTTTTTT. Translating it yields CASSQLKDSENTGELFF.

This clonotype was seen repeatedly, ten times or more. The chain recombines TRBV7-2 with TRBJ2-5; D is unclear. The germline CDR1 and CDR2 sequences are SGHTA and FQGNSA. CDR3 size: 15 residues. Trimming pared 5 bases from V and 0 bases from J, leaving 13 bases between. The CDR3: CASSQNRFYQETQYF. The DNA of the CDR3 is TGTGCCAGCAGCCAGAATAGGTTCTACCAAGAGACCCAGTACTTC.

The V call is TRBV10-3, the J call TRBJ2-7; D unclear. Trimming removed 4 bases at V and 3 bases at J, with 7 bases between. There are 12 residues in the CDR3. Germline CDR1 and CDR2: ENHRY and SYGVKD. The CDR3 is CAISVVGYEQYF. CDR3 coding DNA: TGTGCCATCAGTGTCGTAGGCTACGAGCAGTACTTC.

This rearrangement joins TRBV7-3 to TRBJ2-7, with D perhaps TRBD1 (6 bases). The germline V gene encodes CDR1 SGHTA and CDR2 FQGTGA. The CDR3 loop spans 15 amino acids. Trimming cost V 5 bases and J 5 bases, with 19 bases left between them. The CDR3 sequence: CASSPNRANLDEQYF. In DNA form, the CDR3 reads TGTGCCAGCAGCCCTAACAGGGCCAACCTCGACGAGCAGTACTTC.

This clonotype was observed a few times. The chain has TRBV11-1 and TRBJ2-7; 7 bases fit TRBD1. The length of the CDR3 is 15 residues. The junction had 5 bases not matched to a gene; V was cut back by 3 bases and J by 0 bases. CDR1 SGHAT and CDR2 FQDESV come from the germline V gene (reference sequence). The CDR3 sequence: CASSLDRNPSYEQYF. The CDR3 coding sequence is TGTGCCAGCAGCTTGGACAGGAATCCCTCCTACGAGCAGTACTTC.

This rearrangement joins TRBV7-2 to TRBJ1-4; TRBD1 matches 7 bases. The germline V gene encodes CDR1 SGHTA and CDR2 FQGNSA. The V and J ends lost 2 bases and 4 bases, in that order; junction bases with no gene match: 4. The CDR3 has 15 residues. CDR3 DNA: TGTGCCAGCAGCTTACAGGGGGTTTTTAATGAAAAACTGTTTTTT. This gives the protein CASSLQGVFNEKLFF.

In its sample, this clonotype was seen a few times. The chain has TRBV4-3 and TRBJ2-3; possibly TRBD1 for D (5 bases). CDR3 length: 15 residues. V lost 4 bases and J 2 bases, leaving 13 bases between the germline ends. Per germline, CDR1 LGHNA and CDR2 YSLEER. CDR3: CASSRRQTLTDTQYF. The DNA for the CDR3 is TGCGCCAGCAGCCGCCGACAGACCCTCACAGATACGCAGTATTTT.

This clonotype showed up many times. The chain carries TRBV28 and TRBJ1-4, with D unresolved. V lost 6 bases, J lost 0 bases, and 11 bases lay in between. The CDR3 has 15 residues. CDR1 is MDHEN and CDR2 is SYDVKM in the germline V gene. The CDR3 region has the DNA TGTGCCAGCAGCTCCCAGAGGGCAACTAATGAAAAACTGTTTTTT. It yields the protein CASSSQRATNEKLFF.

The V gene is TRBV7-9, the J gene TRBJ1-2, with D possibly being TRBD1 (6 bases). This CDR3 spans 12 amino acids. CDR1 is SEHNR and CDR2 is FQNEAQ in the germline V gene (reference sequence). Trimming took off 10 bases at V and 2 bases at J, with 11 bases between the two ends. The CDR3 coding sequence is TGTGCCATCAGGACAGAGAACTATGGCTACACCTTC. Translation: CAIRTENYGYTF.

This clonotype was seen a few times. The V gene is TRBV11-2, the J gene TRBJ2-1; the D is unclear. Trimming removed 5 bases from V and 0 bases from J, with 11 bases in between. This CDR3 comprises 15 residues. CDR1 and CDR2 (germline): SGHAT, FQNNGV. The CDR3 spells CASSANLLSYNEQFF. CDR3 bases: TGTGCCAGCAGCGCCAACTTGCTCTCCTACAATGAGCAGTTCTTC. Complete variable domain (other parts from reference TRBV11-2 and TRBJ2-1): EAGVAQSPRYKIIEKRQSVAFWCNPISGHATLYWYQQILGQGPKLLIQFQNNGVVDDSQLPKDRFSAERLKGVDSTLKIQPAKLEDSAVYLCASSANLLSYNEQFFGPGTRLTVL.

J is TRBJ2-5 and V is TRBV6-2 or TRBV6-3; maybe TRBD2 (6 bases). V dropped 7 bases and J dropped 0 bases, with 15 bases sitting between them. The germline CDR1 and CDR2 sequences are MNHEY and SVGEGT. The CDR3 loop spans 15 amino acids. The CDR3 here is CASTEAGLYQETQYF. In DNA form, the CDR3 reads TGTGCCAGCACCGAGGCGGGGCTGTACCAAGAGACCCAGTACTTC.

This clonotype was detected ten times or more. This chain's CDR3 is CASSGQINEKLFF. The CDR3 coding sequence is TGTGCCAGCAGTGGACAGATTAATGAAAAACTGTTTTTT. This chain connects TRBV4-2 to TRBJ1-4, with D possibly matching TRBD1 (6 bases). CDR3 length: 13 amino acids. Trimming removed 6 bases from V and 4 bases from J, with 9 bases in between. Germline CDR1 reads LGHNA; CDR2 reads YNFKEQ.

This clonotype was observed a handful of times. CDR3 sequence (DNA): TGCAGTGCTACCAAAGCGGGAGGTTATTACAATGAGCAGTTCTTC. Translation: CSATKAGGYYNEQFF. The V gene is TRBV20-1, the J gene TRBJ2-1; 9 nucleotides line up with TRBD2. V trimming: 4 bases; J trimming: 4 bases; junction bases outside the gene matches: 8. The V gene's germline CDR1 is DFQATT and CDR2 SNEGSKA (reference sequence). This CDR3 has 15 amino acids.

This clonotype was observed a handful of times. This chain links TRBV20-1 with TRBJ2-1; 11 bases are a match to TRBD2. The CDR3 is made up of 14 amino acids. The germline gives CDR1 DFQATT, CDR2 SNEGSKA (reference sequence). Trimming removed 3 bases from V and 5 bases from J; junction bases left unmatched: 3. Here the CDR3 DNA reads TGCAGTGCTAGTAGCGGGAGGGCCGACAATGAGCAGTTCTTC. It specifies CSASSGRADNEQFF.

This CDR3 is CSALSIPARTGELFF. The DNA for the CDR3 is TGCAGTGCCCTCTCAATTCCCGCGCGGACCGGGGAGCTGTTTTTT. The rearrangement links TRBV20-1 to TRBJ2-2; D is unclear. Germline CDR1 and CDR2: DFQATT and SNEGSKA (reference sequence). Between the trimmed V and J ends, which lost 6 bases and 5 bases, there was a span of 19 bases. The CDR3 has 15 amino acids.

This clonotype was detected only a few times. The chain is built from TRBV4-2 and TRBJ1-1; the match to TRBD1 covers 7 bases. Looked up from germline, CDR1 is LGHNA and CDR2 is YNFKEQ. CDR3 length: 15 residues. V was pared by 4 bases and J by 8 bases, with 13 bases of the junction left unmatched. DNA for the CDR3: TGTGCCAGCAGCCGGGGGACAGCGCGGAACGGGGAAGCTTTCTTT. Translation: CASSRGTARNGEAFF.

This clonotype has just a few counts. V gene TRBV29-1 combines with J gene TRBJ2-7; D might be TRBD2 (7 bases). CDR1 and CDR2 from the germline V gene are SQVTM and ANQGSEA. CDR3 length: 11 amino acids. V was clipped by 6 bases and J by 6 bases, with 12 bases between them. CDR3 in DNA: TGCAGCGTGGAGGGGGGGGTCGAGCAGTACTTC. Translating it yields CSVEGGVEQYF.

The chain is built from TRBV5-4 and TRBJ1-6; a weak D match, TRBD1 (5 bases). The V gene lost 4 bases and the J gene lost 10 bases, with 15 bases spanning the gap. Germline loops: CDR1 SGHNT, CDR2 YYREEE (reference sequence). CDR3 length equals 14 residues. The CDR3 DNA is TGTGCCAGCAGCCTACGGGACCTTGAATCACCCCTCCACTTT. This codes for CASSLRDLESPLHF.

The chain couples TRBV20-1 to TRBJ2-5, with D unresolved. Germline CDR1 DFQATT, CDR2 SNEGSKA (reference sequence). The V and J ends lost 3 bases and 4 bases respectively, with 12 bases between them. This CDR3 region has 13 residues. The CDR3 DNA is TGCAGTGCTAGGCCCCCGGCAGGAGAGACCCAGTACTTC. This codes for CSARPPAGETQYF.

The rearrangement joins TRBV20-1 to TRBJ2-6, with no clear D. Trimming took off 4 bases at V and 2 bases at J, with 6 bases between the two ends. Germline CDR1 reads DFQATT; CDR2 reads SNEGSKA (reference sequence). The CDR3 has 13 amino acids. Here the CDR3 DNA reads TGCAGTGCTATAAGAGCTGGGGCCAACGTCCTGACTTTC. It translates to CSAIRAGANVLTF.

This clonotype was recorded a few times. The rearrangement joins TRBV3-1 to TRBJ2-1; perhaps TRBD2 as D (5 bases). Trimming took off 0 bases at V and 9 bases at J, with 9 bases between the two ends. Germline V gene sequence: CDR1 LGHDT, CDR2 YNNKEL (reference sequence). There are 13 residues in the CDR3. DNA for the CDR3: TGTGCCAGCAGCCAAGAAGGCCGGGGTGAGCAGTTCTTC. Protein sequence: CASSQEGRGEQFF.

The chain employs TRBV24-1 and TRBJ1-4; tentatively, D is TRBD1 (5 bases). V was trimmed by 4 bases and J by 5 bases, leaving 7 bases between them. Germline CDR1 is KGHDR and CDR2 is SFDVKD. The CDR3 sequence is 13 residues long. The CDR3 DNA reads as TGTGCCACCAGTGACGCAGGGAATGAAAAACTGTTTTTT. Translated, it gives CATSDAGNEKLFF.

This sequence joins TRBV5-1 and TRBJ2-7; D gene unclear. The ends were cut back, 0 bases at V and 5 bases at J, with 15 bases in the middle. Germline V gene lookup returns CDR1 SGHRS and CDR2 YFSETQ. The CDR3 is made up of 15 amino acids. The CDR3 sequence: CASSLVGGMPDEQYF. DNA for the CDR3: TGCGCCAGCAGCTTGGTTGGTGGGATGCCCGACGAGCAGTACTTC.

The chain uses TRBV11-1 and TRBJ2-5; the match to TRBD2 covers 8 bases. CDR1 and CDR2 (germline): SGHAT, FQDESV (reference sequence). The CDR3 loop spans 14 amino acids. V shed 4 bases, J shed 3 bases, and the junction held 4 bases outside the gene matches. This chain's CDR3 is CASSSPTSEETQYF. In nucleotides, the CDR3 is TGTGCCAGCAGCTCTCCGACTAGCGAAGAGACCCAGTACTTC. The full variable domain, with the rest looked up from reference TRBV11-1 and TRBJ2-5, is EAEVAQSPRYKITEKSQAVAFWCDPISGHATLYWYRQILGQGPELLVQFQDESVVDDSQLPKDRFSAERLKGVDSTLKIQPAELGDSAMYLCASSSPTSEETQYFGPGTRLLVL.

This clonotype has just a few counts. The chain uses TRBV5-1 and TRBJ2-1; TRBD2 matches 8 bases. V dropped 2 bases and J dropped 4; count of bases not matched to a gene: 5. Germline-derived CDR1 and CDR2 are SGHRS and YFSETQ. The CDR3 has 15 residues. CDR3 sequence reads: CASSFETSDYNEQFF. DNA of the CDR3: TGCGCCAGCAGCTTTGAGACTAGCGATTACAATGAGCAGTTCTTC.

This clonotype came up a few times. The chain employs TRBV10-3 and TRBJ2-1; perhaps D is TRBD1 or TRBD2 (6 bases each). The V end lost 4 bases, the J end lost 4 bases, and 11 bases lay between the germline ends. CDR3 size: 14 residues. Germline loops: CDR1 ENHRY, CDR2 SYGVKD. CDR3 protein: CAISGGAEYNEQFF. The DNA for the CDR3 is TGTGCCATCAGTGGGGGGGCGGAATACAATGAGCAGTTCTTC.

This sequence joins TRBV5-4 and TRBJ2-4; 12 nucleotides match TRBD1. Per the germline V gene, CDR1 is SGHNT and CDR2 is YYREEE (reference sequence). V dropped 5 bases and J dropped 6; count of bases not matched to a gene: 6. CDR3 size: 15 residues. The DNA for the CDR3 is TGTGCCAGCAGTTCCGGGACAGGGGGCAGAAACATTCAGTACTTC. It yields the protein CASSSGTGGRNIQYF.

This clonotype was recorded a few times. This chain connects TRBV9 to TRBJ2-2; D not resolved. This CDR3 region has 13 residues. Looked up from germline, CDR1 is SGDLS and CDR2 is YYNGEE. Trimming took off 9 bases at V and 1 base at J, with 10 bases between the two ends. The CDR3 loop is CATRHGNTGELFF. The CDR3 DNA reads TGTGCCACAAGGCATGGGAACACCGGGGAGCTGTTTTTT.